This TCR beta chain was documented in a study of a mutant IDH1 vaccine in newly diagnosed glioma. About the study: The study started vaccination 4-6 weeks after radiotherapy alone, or with temozolomide cycles. Treated patients had a mean age of roughly 44 years and a sex split that was roughly 62% male and roughly 40% female. Antecedent treatment encompassed radiotherapy, temozolomide, or their combination; the majority received both. Study outcomes and limitations: Pseudoprogression seemed unrelated to changes in top peripheral T cell clonotypes.

With respect to this clone: Its specificity is unknown.

Produced via immunoSEQ multiplex PCR; TCRdb's table is partial and in-frame only. Of around 60,000 clones listed, over 80% were seen once; the top ten hold 3.8%. Germline-derived CDR1 and CDR2 are SGHAT and FQNNGV. The CDR3 has 19 amino acids. V was cut by 5 bases and J by 6 bases, with 29 bases left in between. The sample's time point: week 47, end of study. Vaccinated patients received 300 ug of mutant IDH1 20-mer peptide per dose, with topical imiquimod. The chain recombines TRBV11-2 with TRBJ1-5, with a tentative D call TRBD1 (5 bases). The receptor's source is a man aged 25 to 45 with glioma. This material consisted of PBMCs, taken from a glioma patient whose treatment included an IDH1 peptide vaccine. CDR3 residues: CASSTKVAQGPRSGQPQHF. CDR3 bases: TGTGCCAGCAGCACCAAAGTCGCGCAGGGCCCCAGGTCGGGTCAGCCCCAGCATTTT.